This passage covers 15 T cell receptor beta chains from one sample sequenced in a study of blood T cell repertoires in COVID-19. The protocol was immunoSEQ multiplex PCR, while the TCRdb copy is restricted to in-frame clones and leaves out a portion. Of roughly 250,000 clones listed, approximately 90% are singletons. Sequenced material: peripheral blood. These TCRs come from a woman in her forties who had recovered from COVID-19.

The chain uses TRBV27 and TRBJ1-5; D is perhaps TRBD1 (5 bases). Trimming took 8 bases from V and 9 from J, leaving 17 bases between them. CDR1 MNHEY and CDR2 SMNVEV come from the germline V gene (reference sequence). The CDR3 spans 13 residues. Here the CDR3 DNA reads TGTGCCAGCGGGACGGGGGAAGAACGGCCCCAGCATTTT. This translates into CASGTGEERPQHF.

The rearrangement joins TRBV7-3 to TRBJ1-2; the match to TRBD1 covers 11 bases. In germline, CDR1 is SGHTA, CDR2 FQGTGA. V lost 5 bases to trimming and J lost 4 bases; unmatched junction nucleotides: 12. The CDR3 contains 17 residues. The DNA for the CDR3 is TGTGCCAGCAGCCCCCGCCCGGACAGGGGGCGCGGCTATGGCTACACCTTC. Translating gives CASSPRPDRGRGYGYTF.

The chain uses TRBV11-3 and TRBJ2-1; 7 nucleotides match TRBD2. The germline V gene has CDR1 SGHNT and CDR2 YENEEA. The CDR3 sequence is 17 residues long. V gave up 5 bases and J gave up 2 bases; unmatched junction bases: 12. The CDR3 sequence: CASSPGGTGRPYNEQFF. CDR3 bases: TGTGCCAGCAGCCCCGGGGGTACCGGGAGGCCCTACAATGAGCAGTTCTTC.

The DNA for the CDR3 is TGTGCCAGCAGCTTCGGGGCCGGGACAGGGGTCTACGAGCAGTACTTC. The encoded protein is CASSFGAGTGVYEQYF. The chain links TRBV11-1 to TRBJ2-7; 10 bases agree with TRBD1. The CDR3 contains 16 residues. Germline values: CDR1 SGHAT, CDR2 FQDESV (reference sequence). V dropped 3 bases and J dropped 3; count of bases not matched to a gene: 8.

The count of this clone is one. J is TRBJ2-2 and V is TRBV3-1 (or the pseudogene TRBV3-2), with TRBD2 identical over 7 bases. Germline V gene lookup returns CDR1 LGHDT and CDR2 YNNKEL (reference sequence). This CDR3 region has 14 residues. Germline trimming cut 0 bases from V and 8 bases from J; bases unmatched to any gene: 3. The CDR3 DNA reads TGTGCCAGCAGCCAAGAGGGACTATGGGGGGAGCTGTTTTTT. It encodes CASSQEGLWGELFF.

J is TRBJ2-2 and V is TRBV5-4; D is unresolved. Trimming left V 3 bases short and J 6 bases short, with 6 bases between. This CDR3 region has 12 residues. Germline CDR1 is SGHNT and CDR2 is YYREEE (reference sequence). CDR3 nucleotides: TGTGCCAGCAGCTCCTCCCCCGGGGAGCTGTTTTTT. The encoded protein is CASSSSPGELFF.

The chain recombines TRBV5-6 with TRBJ1-5; D not certain. This CDR3 has 15 residues. Per the germline V gene, CDR1 is SGHDT and CDR2 is YYEEEE. Trimming pared 0 bases from V and 0 bases from J, leaving 7 bases between. The CDR3 region is CASSLGAYSNQPQHF. The CDR3 DNA sequence: TGTGCCAGCAGCTTGGGGGCCTATAGCAATCAGCCCCAGCATTTT.

V is TRBV6-1 and J is TRBJ1-6; TRBD1 matches at 7 bases. The CDR3 sequence is 16 residues long. Looked up from germline, CDR1 is MNHNS and CDR2 is SASEGT. Trimming removed 3 bases from V and 4 bases from J; junction bases left unmatched: 6. The CDR3 DNA is TGTGCCAGCAGTGAGGGCAGGGGGACTTATAATTCACCCCTCCACTTT. This gives the protein CASSEGRGTYNSPLHF.

CDR3 protein: CASSARLAGGGNEQFF. CDR3 coding DNA: TGTGCCAGCAGCGCCCGACTAGCGGGAGGAGGTAATGAGCAGTTCTTC. The chain links TRBV7-2 to TRBJ2-1, with 13 bases fitting TRBD2. V lost 5 bases, J lost 7 bases, and 8 bases stayed unmatched. CDR3 length equals 16 residues. Germline V lookup: CDR1 SGHTA, CDR2 FQGNSA.

V is TRBV7-2 and J is TRBJ1-5; unclear D gene. Germline CDR1 is SGHTA and CDR2 is FQGNSA. The CDR3 sequence is 12 residues long. V dropped 7 bases and J dropped 2 bases, with 6 bases sitting between them. The CDR3 nucleotides are TGTGCCAGCACCCGTGGCAATCAGCCCCAGCATTTT. Its translation is CASTRGNQPQHF. The entire variable domain, with the rest obtained from reference TRBV7-2 and TRBJ1-5, is as follows: GAGVSQSPSNKVTEKGKDVELRCDPISGHTALYWYRQSLGQGLEFLIYFQGNSAPDKSGLPSDRFSAERTGGSVSTLTIQRTQQEDSAVYLCASTRGNQPQHFGDGTRLSIL.

V usage is TRBV10-3 and J usage is TRBJ2-1; 8 bases map to TRBD2. Germline V gene lookup returns CDR1 ENHRY and CDR2 SYGVKD. V shed 8 bases and J 2 bases; nucleotides not matched to a gene: 11. The CDR3 runs to 16 residues. This chain's CDR3 is CAIPRGGGRPYNEQFF. CDR3 nucleotide sequence: TGTGCCATCCCGAGGGGGGGCGGGAGGCCCTACAATGAGCAGTTCTTC.

The chain uses TRBV7-8 and TRBJ1-2; D unclear. Trimming stripped 4 bases from V and 8 bases from J, with 14 bases between. CDR1 and CDR2 (germline): SGHVS, FQNEAQ. The CDR3 runs 13 residues. This CDR3 reads CASSSGKAGGYTF. In DNA, the CDR3 is TGTGCCAGCAGCTCGGGGAAAGCCGGGGGCTACACCTTC.

This clone has a handful of counts. V gene TRBV6-5 combines with J gene TRBJ1-1; weak D call: TRBD1 (6 bases). The V end was cut by 6 bases, the J end by 1 base, with 12 bases between. CDR1 is MNHEY and CDR2 is SVGAGI in the germline V gene. The CDR3 is 14 amino acids. CDR3: CASSRGHWNTEAFF. The CDR3 DNA reads TGTGCCAGCAGCAGGGGACATTGGAACACTGAAGCTTTCTTT.

This rearrangement joins TRBV6-2 or TRBV6-3 to TRBJ2-3, with 8 bases aligning to TRBD2. V was clipped by 2 bases and J by 9 bases; unmatched bases: 7. Per the germline V gene, CDR1 is MNHEY and CDR2 is SVGEGT. This CDR3 spans 14 amino acids. CDR3 loop: CASSYGTSRWTQYF. DNA for the CDR3: TGTGCCAGCAGTTACGGGACTAGTAGATGGACGCAGTATTTT.

The chain employs TRBV5-1 and TRBJ2-5, with TRBD2 identical over 7 bases. Germline CDR1 is SGHRS and CDR2 is YFSETQ. V gave up 0 bases and J gave up 2 bases; unmatched junction bases: 7. The CDR3 covers 16 residues. The CDR3: CASSLGASGLQETQYF. The CDR3 nucleotides are TGCGCCAGCAGCTTGGGGGCTAGCGGATTACAAGAGACCCAGTACTTC.